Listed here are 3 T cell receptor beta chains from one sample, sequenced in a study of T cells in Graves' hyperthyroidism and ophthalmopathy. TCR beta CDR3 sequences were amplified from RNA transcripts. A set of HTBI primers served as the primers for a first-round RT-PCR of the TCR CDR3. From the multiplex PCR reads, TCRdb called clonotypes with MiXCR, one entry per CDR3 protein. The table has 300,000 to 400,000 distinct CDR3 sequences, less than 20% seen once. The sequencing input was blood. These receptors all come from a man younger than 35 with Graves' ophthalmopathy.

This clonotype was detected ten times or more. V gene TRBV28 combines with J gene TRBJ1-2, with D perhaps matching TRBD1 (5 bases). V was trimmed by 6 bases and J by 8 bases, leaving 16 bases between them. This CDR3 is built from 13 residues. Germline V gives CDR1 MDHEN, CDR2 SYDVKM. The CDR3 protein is CASSLRVRDGYTF. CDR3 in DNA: TGTGCCAGCAGCCTCAGGGTCCGGGACGGCTACACCTTC.

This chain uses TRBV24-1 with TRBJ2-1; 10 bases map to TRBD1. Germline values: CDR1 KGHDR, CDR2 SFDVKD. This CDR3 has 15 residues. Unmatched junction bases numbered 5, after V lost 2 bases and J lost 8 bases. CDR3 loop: CATSDWTGGEYEQFF. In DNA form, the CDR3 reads TGTGCCACCAGTGATTGGACAGGGGGTGAGTATGAGCAGTTCTTC.

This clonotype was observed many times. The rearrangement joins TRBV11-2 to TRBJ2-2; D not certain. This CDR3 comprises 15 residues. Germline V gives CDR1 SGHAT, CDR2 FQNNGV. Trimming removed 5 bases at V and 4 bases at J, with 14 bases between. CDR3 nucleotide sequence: TGTGCCAGCAGCGTCCAGGTGCAATCCACCGGGGAGCTGTTTTTT. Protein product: CASSVQVQSTGELFF. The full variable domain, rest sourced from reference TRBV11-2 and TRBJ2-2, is EAGVAQSPRYKIIEKRQSVAFWCNPISGHATLYWYQQILGQGPKLLIQFQNNGVVDDSQLPKDRFSAERLKGVDSTLKIQPAKLEDSAVYLCASSVQVQSTGELFFGEGSRLTVL.